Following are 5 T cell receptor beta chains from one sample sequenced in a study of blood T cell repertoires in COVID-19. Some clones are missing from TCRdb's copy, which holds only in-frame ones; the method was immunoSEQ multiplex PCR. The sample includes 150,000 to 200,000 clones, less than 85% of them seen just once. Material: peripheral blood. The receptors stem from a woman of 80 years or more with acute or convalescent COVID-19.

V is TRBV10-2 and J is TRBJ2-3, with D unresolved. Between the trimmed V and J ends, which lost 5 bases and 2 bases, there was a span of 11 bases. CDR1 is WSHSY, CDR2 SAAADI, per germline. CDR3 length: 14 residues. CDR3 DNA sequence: TGCGCCAGCAGTTCGGCGGAAAACACAGATACGCAGTATTTT. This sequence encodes CASSSAENTDTQYF.

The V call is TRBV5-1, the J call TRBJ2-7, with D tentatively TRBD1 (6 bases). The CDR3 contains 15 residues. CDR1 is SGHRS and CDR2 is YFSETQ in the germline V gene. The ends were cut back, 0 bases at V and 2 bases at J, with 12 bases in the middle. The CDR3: CASSLEGTRTYEQYF. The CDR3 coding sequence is TGCGCCAGCAGCTTGGAAGGGACAAGGACCTACGAGCAGTACTTC. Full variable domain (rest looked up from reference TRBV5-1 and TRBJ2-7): KAGVTQTPRYLIKTRGQQVTLSCSPISGHRSVSWYQQTPGQGLQFLFEYFSETQRNKGNFPGRFSGRQFSNSRSEMNVSTLELGDSALYLCASSLEGTRTYEQYFGPGTRLTVT.

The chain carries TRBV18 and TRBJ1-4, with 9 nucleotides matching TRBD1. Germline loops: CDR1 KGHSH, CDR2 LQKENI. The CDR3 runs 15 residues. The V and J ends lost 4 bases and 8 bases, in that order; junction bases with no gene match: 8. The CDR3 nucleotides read TGTGCCAGCTCACTGAGAGGACAGGGGCTGGAAAAACTGTTTTTT. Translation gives CASSLRGQGLEKLFF.

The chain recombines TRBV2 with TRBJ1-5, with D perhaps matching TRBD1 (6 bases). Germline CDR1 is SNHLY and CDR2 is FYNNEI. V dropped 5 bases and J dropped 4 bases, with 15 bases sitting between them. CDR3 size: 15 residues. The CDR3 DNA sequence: TGTGCCAGCAGTTCCGACAGGTTTGGGAATCAGCCCCAGCATTTT. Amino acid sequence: CASSSDRFGNQPQHF. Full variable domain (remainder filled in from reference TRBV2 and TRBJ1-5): EPEVTQTPSHQVTQMGQEVILRCVPISNHLYFYWYRQILGQKVEFLVSFYNNEISEKSEIFDDQFSVERPDGSNFTLKIRSTKLEDSAMYFCASSSDRFGNQPQHFGDGTRLSIL.

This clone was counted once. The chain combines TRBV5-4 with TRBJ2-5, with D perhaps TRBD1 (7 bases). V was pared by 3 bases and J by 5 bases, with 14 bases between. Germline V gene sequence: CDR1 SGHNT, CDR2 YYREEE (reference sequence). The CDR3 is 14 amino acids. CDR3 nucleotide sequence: TGTGCCAGCAGCTCCGAGGGGGCGGGGGAGACCCAGTACTTC. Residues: CASSSEGAGETQYF.